The rows below give T cell receptor beta chains drawn from one sample of a study of B cell selection in AIRE deficiency. Using immunoSEQ multiplex PCR, the repertoire was profiled, and TCRdb retains in-frame clones only, with some absent. The sample contains about 24,000 clones, about 96% of which appear only once. The material sequenced was CD4+CD127+ conventional T cells sorted from PBMCs. Source of these receptors: a human donor in good health. Both conserved end residues are trimmed from each CDR3.

V gene | CDR3 protein
TRBV14 | ASSQERREYQETQY
TRBV6-6 | ATGTYDSSYNSPLH
TRBV6-1 | ASSENRVTLF
TRBV27 | ASSLVGRGPLEKLF
TRBV5-4 | ASSFTGEEKETQY
TRBV5-1 | ASSPGTGSYEQY
TRBV6-1 | ASSGGVSSYNSPLH
TRBV7-2 | ASSGGVDTQY
TRBV6-1 | ASSPTAGGSTEAF
TRBV19 | ASSIDTTFYGYT
TRBV7-8 | ASSQEAGWNEQF
TRBV30 | ARAALGTEAF
TRBV25-1 | ASSEPGLAKEQY
TRBV25-1 | ASSEPGRTLYGYT
TRBV11-2 | ASSLLYRLGFNYGYT
TRBV5-5 | ASSSDSGMEKLF
TRBV19 | ASSEDPNNPGYT
TRBV6-5 | ASSSGYSNQPQH
TRBV5-8 | ATDGGRGLEAF
TRBV7-7 | ASSLDPWGEQF
TRBV29-1 | SVDIDRVGYT
TRBV10-2 | ASSLDRFTGELF
TRBV27 | ASSFPSPDRATGELF
TRBV5-1 | ASSLEPNSNQPQH
TRBV7-9 | ASSTEDSGNTIY
TRBV11-3 | ASSLGLAAEQY
TRBV10-3 | AISEDGYTEAF
TRBV7-9 | ASSLASGAAQETQY
TRBV11-3 | ASSLEENTEAF
TRBV7-2 | ASSLVGGSGEAF
TRBV5-1 | ASSLDSSKNSPLH
TRBV7-6 | ASSSGTVNEKLF
TRBV13 | ASSLAPGASTDTQY
TRBV25-1 | ASSVSGVQETQY
TRBV5-1 | ASSLFRDRDRHYGYT
TRBV2 | ASSDIEGGNQPQH
TRBV7-3 | ASSLPPVARRANYGYT
TRBV10-1 | ASSDPRAGVYEQY
TRBV12-5 | ASGFSGANVLT
TRBV6-6 | ASKGTGRGAREQY
TRBV19 | ASSPPGTVEQY
TRBV4-2 | ASSQGTGGYT
TRBV5-6 | ASSLVQGHYEQY
TRBV5-1 | ASARGSGAITDTQY
TRBV10-1 | ASSEFRTGNGYT
TRBV28 | ASKVYRAMNTEAF
TRBV13 | ASSLGGVHIQY
TRBV19 | ASSTSSIAEAF
TRBV19 | ATRDTSTNEKLF
TRBV29-1 | SVVRGSYEQY
TRBV11-2 | ASSGGGGLPQH
TRBV6-1 | ASRQGEKISPQH
TRBV6-6 | ASSFAGNEHYGYT